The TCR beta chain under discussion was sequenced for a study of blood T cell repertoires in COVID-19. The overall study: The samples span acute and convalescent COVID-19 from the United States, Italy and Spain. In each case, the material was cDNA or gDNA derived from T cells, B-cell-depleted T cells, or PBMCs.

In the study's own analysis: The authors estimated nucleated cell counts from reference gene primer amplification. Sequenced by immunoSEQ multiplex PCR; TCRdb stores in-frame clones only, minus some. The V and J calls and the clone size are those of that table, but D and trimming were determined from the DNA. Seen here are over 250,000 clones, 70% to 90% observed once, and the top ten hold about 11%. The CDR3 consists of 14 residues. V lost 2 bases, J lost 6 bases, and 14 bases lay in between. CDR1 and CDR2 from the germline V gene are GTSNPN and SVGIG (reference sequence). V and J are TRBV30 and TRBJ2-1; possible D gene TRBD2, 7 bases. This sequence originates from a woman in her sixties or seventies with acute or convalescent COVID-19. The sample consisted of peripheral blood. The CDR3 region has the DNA TGTGCCTGGAGTAGGGGGGGGCGAGGCAATGAGCAGTTCTTC. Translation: CAWSRGGRGNEQFF.